Shown below are 14 T cell receptor beta chains from a single sample sequenced in a study of blood T cells in healthy people across ages. A second PCR of about 6 to 11 cycles used a sample-barcoded 5' primer and a J-beta primer mix. TCRdb recomputed calls from the 5' RACE reads with MiXCR, one row per CDR3 protein. The sample carries more than 1.4 million distinct CDR3 sequences, about 40% recorded once. Sample: blood. These receptors came from a woman in her late teens or twenties in good health.

The chain couples TRBV20-1 to TRBJ2-1, with 16 bases matching TRBD2. The CDR3 extends over 18 amino acids. With V trimmed by 4 bases and J by 8 bases, 14 bases remained unmatched. CDR1 DFQATT and CDR2 SNEGSKA come from the germline V gene (reference sequence). The CDR3 region is CSANQPGTSGRAWYEQFF. The CDR3 DNA reads as TGCAGTGCTAACCAACCCGGGACTAGCGGGAGGGCCTGGTATGAGCAGTTCTTC.

This clonotype was seen once. Being one base from a much bigger clone, this may be a read error. V is TRBV6-6 and J is TRBJ2-7; no reliable D call. The CDR3 covers 11 residues. In germline, CDR1 is MNHNY, CDR2 SVGAGI (reference sequence). With 4 bases removed from V and 5 bases from J, the gap between germline ends came to 6 bases. CDR3 loop: CASSSYDEQYF. DNA for the CDR3: TGTGCCAGCAGTTCCTACGACGAGCAGTACTTC.

V and J are TRBV20-1 and TRBJ2-3; D might be TRBD2 (6 bases). Germline CDR1 and CDR2: DFQATT and SNEGSKA (reference sequence). The CDR3 runs to 15 residues. Trimming took off 1 base at V and 1 base at J, with 12 bases between the two ends. The CDR3 region is CSARGRASGTDTQYF. CDR3 nucleotide sequence: TGCAGTGCTAGAGGAAGAGCTAGCGGCACAGATACGCAGTATTTT.

The rearrangement joins TRBV27 to TRBJ1-2; D possibly corresponds to TRBD1 (5 bases). The ends were cut back, 6 bases at V and 4 bases at J, with 6 bases in the middle. CDR3 length: 11 residues. Germline-derived CDR1 and CDR2 are MNHEY and SMNVEV (reference sequence). As DNA, the CDR3 is TGTGCCAGCAGGACAGTCTATGGCTACACCTTC. This codes for CASRTVYGYTF.

In this sample, this clonotype turned up a few times. The chain has TRBV29-1 and TRBJ2-2, with no clear D. V was clipped by 8 bases and J by 1 base, with 8 bases between them. CDR3 length: 12 amino acids. Germline V gene lookup returns CDR1 SQVTM and CDR2 ANQGSEA. CDR3 sequence reads: CSSEGNTGELFF. In DNA, the CDR3 is TGCAGCAGTGAAGGGAACACCGGGGAGCTGTTTTTT.

The chain recombines TRBV20-1 with TRBJ2-3, with D unresolved. The CDR3 is 14 amino acids. Per germline, CDR1 DFQATT and CDR2 SNEGSKA (reference sequence). Trimming took 0 bases from V and 2 from J, leaving 9 bases between them. The CDR3 sequence is CSARDLLLTDTQYF. In nucleotides, the CDR3 is TGCAGTGCTAGAGATCTTCTACTCACAGATACGCAGTATTTT.

This clonotype was seen repeatedly, ten times or more. The V call is TRBV7-2, the J call TRBJ2-1; D is tentatively TRBD1 or TRBD2 (5 bases each). Per germline, CDR1 SGHTA and CDR2 FQGNSA. The CDR3 has 13 amino acids. V lost 8 bases, J lost 2 bases, and 10 bases lay in between. The CDR3 spells CASATGPYNEQFF. The CDR3 DNA sequence: TGTGCCAGCGCTACGGGACCCTACAATGAGCAGTTCTTC.

CDR3: CASSLTEGRAGVGETQYF. DNA of the CDR3: TGTGCCAGCAGTTTAACCGAAGGAAGAGCGGGAGTAGGGGAGACCCAGTACTTC. The gene calls are TRBV27 and TRBJ2-5; 8 bases align to TRBD2. Germline loops: CDR1 MNHEY, CDR2 SMNVEV (reference sequence). The CDR3 totals 18 residues. The V segment lost 2 bases and the J segment 5 bases; nucleotides outside the gene matches: 16.

The V gene is TRBV13, the J gene TRBJ2-5, with 8 bases identical to TRBD2. CDR1 and CDR2 from the germline V gene are PRHDT and FYEKMQ (reference sequence). The CDR3 is 13 amino acids. V dropped 5 bases and J dropped 11; count of bases not matched to a gene: 10. CDR3 protein: CASSTRTSPEQYF. DNA for the CDR3: TGTGCCAGCAGCACGAGGACTAGCCCAGAGCAGTACTTC.

The chain links TRBV6-5 to TRBJ2-1; TRBD2 matches at 13 bases. The better agreement between TRBJ2-7 and the DNA end casts doubt on the J call. This CDR3 has 16 amino acids. Germline CDR1 MNHEY, CDR2 SVGAGI. The CDR3 nucleotides are TGTGCCAGCAGTTCCTGGACTAGCGGGGGCTACAATGAGCAGTACTTC. It yields the protein CASSSWTSGGYNEQYF.

In its sample, this clonotype was seen a few times. The chain combines TRBV4-1 with TRBJ2-7; TRBD1 matches at 8 bases. The ends lost 1 base at V and 3 bases at J; junction bases unmatched: 5. This CDR3 comprises 15 residues. Germline lookup yields CDR1 MGHRA and CDR2 YSYEKL. The CDR3 loop reads CASSQVVTGVYEQYF. The CDR3 bases are TGCGCCAGCAGCCAAGTCGTGACAGGGGTCTACGAGCAGTACTTC.

This clonotype was counted once. V is TRBV20-1 and J is TRBJ2-2, with 9 positions matching TRBD1. V gave up 5 bases and J gave up 4 bases; unmatched junction bases: 8. Germline V gene sequence: CDR1 DFQATT, CDR2 SNEGSKA (reference sequence). The CDR3 loop spans 15 amino acids. DNA of the CDR3: TGCAGTGCTTCTGGACAGGGGATGGGCACCGGGGAGCTGTTTTTT. This sequence encodes CSASGQGMGTGELFF.

The gene calls are TRBV20-1 and TRBJ2-3; 12 nucleotides align to TRBD2. Trimming cost V 3 bases and J 14 bases; bases outside gene matches: 12. The CDR3 runs to 14 residues. Germline-derived CDR1 and CDR2 are DFQATT and SNEGSKA (reference sequence). The DNA of the CDR3 is TGCAGTGCTAGTAGCCCACTAGCGGGAGGTGTCCCGTATTTT. Translated, it gives CSASSPLAGGVPYF.

The chain is built from TRBV20-1 and TRBJ2-7, with D possibly being TRBD1 (5 bases). Trimming cost V 5 bases and J 4 bases, with 15 bases left between them. The CDR3 has 13 residues. Per germline, CDR1 DFQATT and CDR2 SNEGSKA (reference sequence). The CDR3 loop is CSAQRGGIYEQYF. The CDR3 DNA sequence: TGCAGTGCTCAAAGGGGCGGAATTTACGAGCAGTACTTC.